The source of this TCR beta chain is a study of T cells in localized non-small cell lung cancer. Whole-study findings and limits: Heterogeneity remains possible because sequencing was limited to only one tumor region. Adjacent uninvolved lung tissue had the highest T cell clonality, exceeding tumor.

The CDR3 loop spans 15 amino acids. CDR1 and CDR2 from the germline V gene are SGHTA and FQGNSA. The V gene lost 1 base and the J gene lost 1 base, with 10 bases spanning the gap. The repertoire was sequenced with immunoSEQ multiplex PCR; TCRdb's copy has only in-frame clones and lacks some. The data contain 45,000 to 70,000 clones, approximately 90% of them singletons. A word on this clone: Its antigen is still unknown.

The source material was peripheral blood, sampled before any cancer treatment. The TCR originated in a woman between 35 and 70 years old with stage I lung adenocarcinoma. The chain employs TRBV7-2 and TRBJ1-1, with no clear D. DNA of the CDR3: TGTGCCAGCAGCTTAGGCCCAGGAAAGAACACTGAAGCTTTCTTT. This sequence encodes CASSLGPGKNTEAFF.